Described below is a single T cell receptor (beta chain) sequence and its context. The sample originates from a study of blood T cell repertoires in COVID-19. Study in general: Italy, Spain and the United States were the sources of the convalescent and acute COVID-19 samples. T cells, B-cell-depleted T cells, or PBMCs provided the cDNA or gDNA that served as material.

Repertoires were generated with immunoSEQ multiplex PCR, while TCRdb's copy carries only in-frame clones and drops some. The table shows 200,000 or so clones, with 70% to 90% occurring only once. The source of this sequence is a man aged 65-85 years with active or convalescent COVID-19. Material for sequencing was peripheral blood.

The CDR3 DNA reads as TGTGCCAGCAGGCCACTAGCTCCTCGTAGGGAGACCCAGTACTTC. It yields the protein CASRPLAPRRETQYF. The chain employs TRBV28 and TRBJ2-5; D is possibly TRBD2 (6 bases). This CDR3 has 15 amino acids. Germline assignment: CDR1 MDHEN and CDR2 SYDVKM. V lost 6 bases, J lost 5 bases, and 19 bases lay in between.